What follows are 19 T cell receptor beta chains derived from one specimen sequenced in a study of PD-L1 blockade in urothelial cancer. The time point is: pretreatment peripheral blood. Assay: immunoSEQ multiplex PCR; the TCRdb copy retains only in-frame clones and omits some. This sample carries 40,000 to 55,000 clones, nearly 90% of them seen once, and the ten largest clones take roughly 25%. The specimen comprised PBMCs, sampled around atezolizumab (anti-PD-L1) treatment. These receptors were taken from a donor aged 40 or older with urothelial cancer.

Here the CDR3 DNA reads TGCGCCAGCAGCCAAGGGGGGGGGAATGGCGGGGAGCTGTTTTTT. Translation gives CASSQGGGNGGELFF. J is TRBJ2-2 and V is TRBV4-1; TRBD2 matches 7 bases. V was pared by 1 base and J by 7 bases, with 6 bases of the junction left unmatched. The CDR3 covers 15 residues. The germline V gene has CDR1 MGHRA and CDR2 YSYEKL.

V and J are TRBV28 and TRBJ1-1; 8 nucleotides match TRBD1. Germline CDR1 is MDHEN and CDR2 is SYDVKM. J was trimmed by 5 bases and V by 6 bases; bases with no gene match: 5. The CDR3 extends over 13 amino acids. The CDR3 sequence is CASRGQEGTEAFF. Here the CDR3 DNA reads TGTGCCAGCAGGGGACAGGAGGGGACTGAAGCTTTCTTT.

This clone was observed a handful of times. The chain recombines TRBV6-5 with TRBJ1-3, with no clear D. The germline gives CDR1 MNHEY, CDR2 SVGAGI. V was trimmed by 7 bases and J by 1 base, leaving 8 bases between them. There are 13 residues in the CDR3. CDR3 region: CASMGLSGNTIYF. CDR3 sequence (DNA): TGTGCCAGCATGGGCCTGTCTGGAAACACCATATATTTT.

The chain combines TRBV5-1 with TRBJ2-2, with a possible D match to TRBD1 (5 bases). Germline CDR1 SGHRS, CDR2 YFSETQ. V lost 0 bases, J lost 4 bases, and 10 bases lay in between. This CDR3 is built from 15 residues. The DNA of the CDR3 is TGCGCCAGCAGCTTGGGACAGTCGGGCACCGGGGAGCTGTTTTTT. Encoded protein: CASSLGQSGTGELFF.

This chain connects TRBV11-1 to TRBJ2-7; no clear D. The V end was cut by 0 bases, the J end by 4 bases, with 7 bases between. The CDR3 runs to 13 residues. Germline loops: CDR1 SGHAT, CDR2 FQDESV (reference sequence). The CDR3 DNA sequence: TGTGCCAGCAGCTTAGCATTCGGTTACGAGCAGTACTTC. This sequence encodes CASSLAFGYEQYF.

The rearrangement uses TRBV10-3 and TRBJ2-5; no clear D. V was trimmed by 2 bases and J by 2 bases, leaving 6 bases between them. The CDR3 loop spans 13 amino acids. Germline CDR1 reads ENHRY; CDR2 reads SYGVKD. CDR3 region: CAISEVTQETQYF. Here the CDR3 DNA reads TGTGCCATCAGTGAGGTGACACAAGAGACCCAGTACTTC.

This clone has more than one count but fewer than ten. The chain employs TRBV6-5 and TRBJ2-7; D call uncertain. Germline CDR1 and CDR2: MNHEY and SVGAGI. The V end was cut by 0 bases, the J end by 2 bases, with 8 bases between. This CDR3 contains 14 residues. The CDR3 nucleotides are TGTGCCAGCAGTTACTCGGCAGAGGCCTACGAGCAGTACTTC. It is translated as CASSYSAEAYEQYF.

This clone has a single count. The chain has TRBV4-3 and TRBJ2-3; 7 positions match TRBD2. Trimming removed 0 bases from V and 2 bases from J; junction bases left unmatched: 5. CDR1 and CDR2 from the germline V gene are LGHNA and YSLEER. The CDR3 runs 16 residues. CDR3 DNA: TGCGCCAGCAGCCAAGAATTTCTAGCGGACACAGATACGCAGTATTTT. Translation gives CASSQEFLADTDTQYF.

This clone showed up just once. The chain employs TRBV28 and TRBJ2-1; TRBD1 matches 7 bases. Germline CDR1 MDHEN, CDR2 SYDVKM. The length of the CDR3 is 16 residues. J lost 0 bases, V lost 5 bases, and 7 bases had no gene match. CDR3 sequence (DNA): TGTGCCAGCAGTCCCGGACAGGCTAGCTCCTACAATGAGCAGTTCTTC. The encoded protein is CASSPGQASSYNEQFF.

The genes are TRBV5-1 and TRBJ2-5, with a tentative D call TRBD1 (6 bases). The V gene's germline CDR1 is SGHRS and CDR2 YFSETQ. CDR3 size: 14 residues. The V end was cut by 4 bases, the J end by 5 bases, with 15 bases between. The chain's CDR3 is CASSNNDRTETQYF. In DNA form, the CDR3 reads TGCGCCAGCAGCAACAACGACAGGACTGAGACCCAGTACTTC. Looking up the rest from reference TRBV5-1 and TRBJ2-5 gives the full variable domain: KAGVTQTPRYLIKTRGQQVTLSCSPISGHRSVSWYQQTPGQGLQFLFEYFSETQRNKGNFPGRFSGRQFSNSRSEMNVSTLELGDSALYLCASSNNDRTETQYFGPGTRLLVL.

V usage is TRBV4-2 and J usage is TRBJ2-7; D might be TRBD1 (6 bases). CDR1 LGHNA and CDR2 YNFKEQ come from the germline V gene. V lost 1 base and J 3 bases, leaving 19 bases between the germline ends. The CDR3 sequence is 17 residues long. For the CDR3, the DNA is TGTGCCAGCAGCCAAGTGAGGGGGACGGCTGCCCTCTACGAGCAGTACTTC. Protein product: CASSQVRGTAALYEQYF.

V usage is TRBV4-2 and J usage is TRBJ1-1, with unresolved D. There are 16 residues in the CDR3. Per the germline V gene, CDR1 is LGHNA and CDR2 is YNFKEQ. V lost 1 base, J lost 2 bases, and 14 bases lay in between. The CDR3 nucleotides are TGTGCCAGCAGCCAAGGGTCCTGGAGCCTCAACACTGAAGCTTTCTTT. It translates to CASSQGSWSLNTEAFF.

The chain carries TRBV9 and TRBJ1-1, with a weak D call TRBD1 (6 bases). CDR1 and CDR2 from the germline V gene are SGDLS and YYNGEE. The V end was cut by 3 bases, the J end by 1 base, with 25 bases between. CDR3 length: 19 residues. The CDR3 DNA sequence: TGTGCCAGCAGCGACCGGACCCGGGGCCTAGGGGGGGAGAACACTGAAGCTTTCTTT. It specifies CASSDRTRGLGGENTEAFF.

The CDR3 sequence is CASSPTTRPETEAFF. CDR3 nucleotide sequence: TGTGCCAGCAGTCCCACGACCAGGCCGGAAACTGAAGCTTTCTTT. The chain has TRBV27 and TRBJ1-1; D gene unclear. The V end was cut by 5 bases, the J end by 5 bases, with 18 bases between. Germline V gene sequence: CDR1 MNHEY, CDR2 SMNVEV (reference sequence). The length of the CDR3 is 15 residues.

The chain's CDR3 is CASSLGPAGSNQPQHF. DNA for the CDR3: TGTGCCAGCAGCTTGGGTCCGGCGGGCAGCAATCAGCCCCAGCATTTT. The chain links TRBV5-4 to TRBJ1-5, with unresolved D. Between the trimmed V and J ends, which lost 0 bases and 1 base, there was a span of 11 bases. The length of the CDR3 is 16 residues. Germline lookup yields CDR1 SGHNT and CDR2 YYREEE (reference sequence).

The chain recombines TRBV19 with TRBJ2-6; D not resolved. The germline CDR1 and CDR2 sequences are LNHDA and SQIVND (reference sequence). Between the trimmed V and J ends, which lost 10 bases and 0 bases, there was a span of 7 bases. The CDR3 runs to 13 residues. The CDR3 loop reads CATRSSGANVLTF. The CDR3, as DNA: TGTGCCACCAGGTCCTCTGGGGCCAACGTCCTGACTTTC.

The V gene is TRBV28, the J gene TRBJ1-5; 8 nucleotides match TRBD1. The germline V gene has CDR1 MDHEN and CDR2 SYDVKM. V lost 4 bases, J lost 3 bases, and 8 bases stayed unmatched. This CDR3 is 16 amino acids long. CDR3 protein: CASSSRTGRINQPQHF. The DNA for the CDR3 is TGTGCCAGCAGTTCTCGGACAGGGAGGATCAATCAGCCCCAGCATTTT.

This chain connects TRBV4-3 to TRBJ2-7; D is undetermined. In germline, CDR1 is LGHNA, CDR2 YSLEER. The CDR3 spans 13 residues. Trimming took 3 bases from V and 4 from J, leaving 10 bases between them. The CDR3 loop is CASSHEARYEQYF. The CDR3 region has the DNA TGCGCCAGCAGCCACGAGGCTAGGTACGAGCAGTACTTC.

This clone appeared a few times. CDR3 in amino acids: CASSVGGKKLFF. The CDR3, as DNA: TGTGCCAGTAGTGTCGGGGGGAAAAAACTGTTTTTT. V and J are TRBV19 and TRBJ1-4, with D perhaps matching TRBD1 (5 bases). Germline CDR1 LNHDA, CDR2 SQIVND (reference sequence). V dropped 5 bases and J dropped 9 bases, with 10 bases sitting between them. The CDR3 is 12 residues long.